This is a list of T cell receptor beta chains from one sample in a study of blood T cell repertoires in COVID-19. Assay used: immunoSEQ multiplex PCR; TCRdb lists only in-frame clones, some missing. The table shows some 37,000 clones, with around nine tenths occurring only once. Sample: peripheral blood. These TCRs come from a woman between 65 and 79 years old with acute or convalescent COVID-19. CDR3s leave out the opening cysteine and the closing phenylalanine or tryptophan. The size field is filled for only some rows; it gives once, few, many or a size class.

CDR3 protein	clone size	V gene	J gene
ASSSSTSPNTGELF	NA	TRBV11-3	TRBJ2-2
ASSPNSAEKLF	NA	TRBV18	TRBJ1-4
ASSLASGTYNEQF	once	TRBV7-2	TRBJ2-1
ASSLSWRGELF	NA	TRBV27	TRBJ2-2
ASSIGTSGSIVSGELF	NA	TRBV4-2	TRBJ2-2
ASSLAPTSWDEQF	NA	TRBV7-3	TRBJ2-1
ASSSERSTGVFNYGYT	once	TRBV7-9	TRBJ1-2
ASSPEGRGHSGANVLT	once	TRBV5-1	TRBJ2-6
ASSAPGQTHSPLH	NA	TRBV6-5	TRBJ1-6
ASSPDRGLAF	few	TRBV6-5	TRBJ1-1
ASSEQQDNEQF	NA	TRBV10-2	TRBJ2-1
ASTEIRGTLNEQF	NA	TRBV10-2	TRBJ2-1
ASSEGRRPTNEKLF	NA	TRBV10-2	TRBJ1-4
ASSTLDSHLPNQPQH	NA	TRBV5-5	TRBJ1-5
ASSTTGDTEAF	few	TRBV9	TRBJ1-1
ASSTGTVGNTIY	NA	TRBV28	TRBJ1-3
ASSGQSYNSPLH	NA	TRBV6-6	TRBJ1-6
ASQSPSGGNEQF	NA	TRBV10-3	TRBJ2-1
ASSSTANTEAF	NA	TRBV5-1	TRBJ1-1
SVRGGGNTIY	NA	TRBV29-1	TRBJ1-3
ASSEAFEQF	NA	TRBV19	TRBJ2-1
ASSLSPGALDTQY	NA	TRBV7-2	TRBJ2-3
ASSLGASPTDTQY	NA	TRBV7-9	TRBJ2-3
ASSEGVGSLETQY	NA	TRBV9	TRBJ2-5
ASSEAAGPWGNQPQH	NA	TRBV25-1	TRBJ1-5
ASLGGGFEAF	NA	TRBV12-3/TRBV12-4	TRBJ1-1
ASSFQTGYTDTQY	NA	TRBV7-9	TRBJ2-3
ASSYGGLETQY	NA	TRBV11-3	TRBJ2-5
ASSSTGLRGYT	NA	TRBV7-6	TRBJ1-2
ASSIDTDTQY	NA	TRBV5-1	TRBJ2-3
ASSLVDNEQF	NA	TRBV7-9	TRBJ2-1
ASLPSGNQETQY	NA	TRBV18	TRBJ2-5
ASSLLADTGELF	NA	TRBV5-1	TRBJ2-2
ASSEATGGYGYT	NA	TRBV2	TRBJ1-2
ASSIQGTTDTQY	NA	TRBV19	TRBJ2-3
ASSPGLGDSEAF	NA	TRBV7-9	TRBJ1-1
ASSLGLPPDTQY	NA	TRBV7-2	TRBJ2-3
ASSPRQGAQY	NA	TRBV18	TRBJ2-5
SVDQGGETQY	NA	TRBV29-1	TRBJ2-5
ASSFFQSDTQY	NA	TRBV27	TRBJ2-3
ASRERRLPSTDTQY	once	TRBV10-1	TRBJ2-3
ASSILQGRQGEAF	NA	TRBV19	TRBJ1-1
SASGGQSSYNEQF	NA	TRBV20-1	TRBJ2-1
SVVDPLTEAF	few	TRBV29-1	TRBJ1-1
AWKFEGARNTEAF	NA	TRBV30	TRBJ1-1
ASSIGAGGQETQY	NA	TRBV19	TRBJ2-5
ASSIRGTSNNEQF	NA	TRBV19	TRBJ2-1
ASSTGTANSGYT	NA	TRBV2	TRBJ1-2
ASSLASGNTGELF	NA	TRBV7-9	TRBJ2-2
ASSQVTTGKETQY	NA	TRBV4-2	TRBJ2-5
ASSEVGNNSPLH	NA	TRBV6-1	TRBJ1-6
ARPPDRASNQPQH	NA	TRBV19	TRBJ1-5
ASSESTVRNSPLH	NA	TRBV25-1	TRBJ1-6
ASSPPGGGGRVTDTQY	NA	TRBV6-6	TRBJ2-3
ASSGSGGETQY	NA	TRBV25-1	TRBJ2-5